Detailed here is one T cell receptor beta chain. The antigen remains unidentified. Mismatch with germline at one junction end may stem from a read error. This record comes from a study of cytomegalovirus exposure and HLA in healthy donors. Study information: Samples from HLA-typed donors yielded about 85 million unique TCRs in an early data release. Findings of the study overall: In a later analysis, at a false discovery rate of 0.05, roughly 18,000 TCR beta sequences were associated with HLA alleles. Later genetic work tied a missense DCLRE1C variant to beta-chain V and J trimming.

This CDR3 has 15 residues. Germline CDR1 and CDR2: SEHNR and FQNEAQ (reference sequence). This PCR relied on a set of 60 Vbeta primers and 13 Jbeta primers. Original data processing: Tens of millions of unique TCR beta chains, roughly 10 million shared, were counted in a later analysis. This table comes from immunoSEQ multiplex PCR, and its TCRdb copy is limited to in-frame clones, with some not included. D and trimming were read from the DNA, whereas the V and J calls and clone size are those reported in that table. The sample lists about 160,000 clones; 70% to 90% were seen once. The chain links TRBV7-9 to TRBJ1-2; 7 nucleotides agree with TRBD1. Sequencing was carried out using PBMCs. The clonotype comes from a woman between 18 and 29 years old in good health and CMV-seronegative. The CDR3 DNA reads as TGTTCCAGCAGCTTAGTAGGGGGCGAGGGCTATGGCTACACCTTC. It specifies CSSSLVGGEGYGYTF.